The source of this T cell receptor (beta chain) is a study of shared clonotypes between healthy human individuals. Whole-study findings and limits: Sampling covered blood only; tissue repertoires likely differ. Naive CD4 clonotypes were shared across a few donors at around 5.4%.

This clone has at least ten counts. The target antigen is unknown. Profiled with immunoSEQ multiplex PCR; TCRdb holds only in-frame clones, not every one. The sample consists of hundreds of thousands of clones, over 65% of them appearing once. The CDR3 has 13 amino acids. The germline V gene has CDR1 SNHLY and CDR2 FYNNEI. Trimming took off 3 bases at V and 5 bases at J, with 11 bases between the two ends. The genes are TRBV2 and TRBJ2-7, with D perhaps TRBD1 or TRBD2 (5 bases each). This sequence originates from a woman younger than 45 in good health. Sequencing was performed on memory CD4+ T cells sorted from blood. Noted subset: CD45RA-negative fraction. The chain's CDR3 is CASSEGRDHEQYF. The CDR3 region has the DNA TGTGCCAGCAGTGAGGGCAGGGACCACGAGCAGTACTTC.